This T cell receptor beta chain was observed in a study of blood T cell repertoires in COVID-19 (dated by TCRdb to the early 2020s). A note on the overall study: The collaborator samples originated in the United States, Italy and Spain and spanned the acute and convalescent phases of COVID-19. A de-identified subject ID, COVID-19 status, age in years and sex were almost always included in the sample metadata. The material from the prospective study consisted of cDNA or gDNA derived from T cells, B-cell-depleted T cells, or PBMCs. The repertoires were made available in a free public database intended to serve as a resource for research on the immune response to SARS-CoV-2. Deeply sampled blood TCRbeta repertoires from subjects exposed to, actively infected with, or recovered from COVID-19 were included in the dataset. Where available, HLA class I and class II types were obtained from metadata supplied by the sample provider rather than from assay-based typing. The samples were drawn from two sources: the first 160 participants of the ongoing ImmuneRACE study, and fewer than 1,500 subjects contributed by 6 global collaborators.

With regard to this clone: This clone's antigen is unknown. The record has no base qualities; no much larger clone is one base away.

TCRbeta CDR3 regions were amplified from genomic DNA by means of the immunoSEQ Assay, a bias-controlled multiplex PCR. Regarding the original processing steps: The number of nucleated cells in each sample was estimated by amplification of reference gene primers within the assay. To quantify the absolute abundance of each unique TCRbeta CDR3 rearrangement, sequence reads were collapsed and filtered. For each sample, productive Simpson clonality was calculated as the square root of Simpson's diversity index over productive rearrangements. In TCRdb, the immuneACCESS table is reduced to in-frame sequences with V and J assigned. These tables do not hold every clone; where another copy was compared, an unresolved V gene accounts for under half, and the others remain unexplained. V and J calls and clone size are those listed in that table; D and trimming were worked out from the DNA. In this sample the table shows around 250,000 clones, about nine tenths of which occur a single time. The ten largest clones represent roughly 1.2% of the sample.

Summary of the overall study and its limitations: Clinical and demographic metadata were provided uncurated, with the amount varying by source and participant.

Participants in the prospective study were aged roughly 18 to 100 years, lived in 24 United States geographic areas, and enrolled through a virtual design. To assign participants to cohorts, the prospective study relied on clinical history that participants themselves reported in a screening survey and a study questionnaire. In the prospective study, mobile phlebotomists collected whole blood, serum and a nasopharyngeal or oropharyngeal swab from each participant. Additional blood draws and questionnaires over an approximately two-month period could optionally be provided by prospective study participants. Before DNA extraction, blood samples from the prospective study were shipped at room temperature or frozen. The CDR1 and CDR2 encoded by the germline V gene (reference sequence) are LNHDA and SQIVND. From its cysteine to its phenylalanine, the CDR3 spans 15 amino acids. Only the CDR3 DNA stays, 45 bases, in frame from base 1. V and J are trimmed by 3 bases and 1 base, and the gene matches miss 2 bases of the junction.

The sequencing sample was made of PBMCs or T cells enriched from blood (not recorded which). The sequence links TRBV19 to TRBJ1-1, and TRBD1 matches 10 of the central bases. The TCR was taken from a human donor in a cohort exposed to, infected with or recovered from COVID-19 (not recorded which). The donor label of this sample is uncertain. The CDR3 region: CASSMDRGGNTEAFF. The nucleotides read TGTGCCAGTAGTATGGACAGGGGGGGGAACACTGAAGCTTTCTTT.